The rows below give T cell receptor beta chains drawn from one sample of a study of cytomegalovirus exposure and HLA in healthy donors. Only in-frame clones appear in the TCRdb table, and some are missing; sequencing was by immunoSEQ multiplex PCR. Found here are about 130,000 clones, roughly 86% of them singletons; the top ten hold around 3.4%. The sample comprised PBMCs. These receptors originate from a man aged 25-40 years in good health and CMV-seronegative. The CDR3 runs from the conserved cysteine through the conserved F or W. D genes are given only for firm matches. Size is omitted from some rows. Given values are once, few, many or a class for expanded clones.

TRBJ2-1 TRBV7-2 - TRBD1 TGTGCCAGCAGCTTAGCGGTGACAGGGAGTGAGCAGTTCTTC CASSLAVTGSEQFF
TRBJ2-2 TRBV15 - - TGTGCCACCAGCACATCTGGGAAAGGACAGTCCACGTACTTCCGGGAGCTGTTTTTT CATSTSGKGQSTYFRELFF
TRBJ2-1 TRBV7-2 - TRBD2 TGTGCCAGCAGCTTAGCCCCGATTTGGCTAGCGGGGGAAAATGAGCAGTTCTTC CASSLAPIWLAGENEQFF
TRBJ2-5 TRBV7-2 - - TGTGCCAGCAGCCCAGGGGGGACGAAGACCCAGTACTTC CASSPGGTKTQYF
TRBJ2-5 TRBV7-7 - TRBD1 TGTGCTAGCAGCTTCGGACAGGGGGCGATCCAAGAGACCCAGTACTTC CASSFGQGAIQETQYF
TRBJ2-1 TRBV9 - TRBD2 TGTGCCAGCAGCGTAGAACTAGCGGGGGGCGATAGCTCCTACAATGAGCAGTTCTTC CASSVELAGGDSSYNEQFF
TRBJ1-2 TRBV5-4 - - TGTGCCAGCGGACTCATACAGGGTTCTTATGGCTACACCTTC CASGLIQGSYGYTF
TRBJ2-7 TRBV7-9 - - TGTGCCAGCAGCTTAGGGGGGGGACAAACCGACCACGAGCAGTACTTC CASSLGGGQTDHEQYF
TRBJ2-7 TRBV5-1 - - TGCGCCAGCAGCTTGCTCTGGACAGTCCACTACGAGCAGTACTTC CASSLLWTVHYEQYF
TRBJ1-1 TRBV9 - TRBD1 TGTGCCAGCAGCTTCCTGACAGGGCAGGGTACTGAAGCTTTCTTT CASSFLTGQGTEAFF
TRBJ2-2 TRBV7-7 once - TGTGCCAGCAGCCCTCTCGGACAGTTGAACACCGGGGAGCTGTTTTTT CASSPLGQLNTGELFF
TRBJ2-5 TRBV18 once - TGTGCCAGCTCACCCAGTCGAGAGACCCAGTACTTC CASSPSRETQYF
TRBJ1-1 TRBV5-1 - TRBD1 TGCGCCAGCCGCTTAACCGGGACAGGAAACACTGAAGCTTTCTTT CASRLTGTGNTEAFF
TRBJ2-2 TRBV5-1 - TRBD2 TGCGCCAGCGCCGGACTAGCGGAGAACACCGGGGAGCTGTTTTTT CASAGLAENTGELFF
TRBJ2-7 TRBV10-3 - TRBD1 TGTGCCATCAGTGGGGACAGGCCCTCCTACGAGCAGTACTTC CAISGDRPSYEQYF
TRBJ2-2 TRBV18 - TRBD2 TGTGCCAGCTCACCTCGGGAGGACCCCACCGGGGAGCTGTTTTTT CASSPREDPTGELFF
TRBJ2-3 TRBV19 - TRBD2 TGTGCCAGTAGAGAAGCGGGGCGGCAAGTGGATACGCAGTATTTT CASREAGRQVDTQYF
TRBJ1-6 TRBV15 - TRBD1 TGTGCCACCAGCAACCGGGACAGAGGGAATTCACCCCTCCACTTT CATSNRDRGNSPLHF
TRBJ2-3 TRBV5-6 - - TGTGCCAGCAGCCCCCCGGGGAGCACAGATACGCAGTATTTT CASSPPGSTDTQYF
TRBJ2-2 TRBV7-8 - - TGTGCCATCCCCCGAAGGGGATCCGGGGAGCTGTTTTTT CAIPRRGSGELFF